The 20 T cell receptor beta chains below were found in one sample sequenced in a study of blood T cells in healthy people across ages. The use of a sample-barcoded 5' primer and a J-beta primer mix characterized a second PCR of about 7 to 12 cycles. In TCRdb, the 5' RACE reads were re-called with MiXCR into one record per CDR3 protein. The sample gives approximately 800,000 distinct CDR3 sequences, 56% of which show up once; approximately 24% is in the top ten. The sequencing input was blood. The receptor source for this set is a man in his forties or fifties in good health.

There are a few counts of this clonotype. DNA of the CDR3: TGTGCCAGCAGTTCCACTAGCGCCACAGATACGCAGTATTTT. Its translation is CASSSTSATDTQYF. The rearrangement links TRBV14 to TRBJ2-3, with TRBD2 identical over 7 bases. Looked up from germline, CDR1 is SGHDN and CDR2 is FVKESK. The V segment lost 6 bases and the J segment 2 bases; nucleotides outside the gene matches: 5. This CDR3 spans 14 amino acids.

This clonotype has a handful of counts. The rearrangement links TRBV27 to TRBJ2-7; D is perhaps TRBD1 (5 bases). This CDR3 has 13 residues. Looked up from germline, CDR1 is MNHEY and CDR2 is SMNVEV (reference sequence). Trimming shortened V by 2 bases and J by 5 bases, and 10 bases separated the two germline ends. The CDR3: CASSLSRVNEQYF. The CDR3, as DNA: TGTGCCAGCAGTTTAAGCAGGGTGAACGAGCAGTACTTC.

This clonotype was counted between two and nine times. The chain carries TRBV6-1 and TRBJ2-7; TRBD1 agrees at 7 bases. The CDR3 loop spans 18 amino acids. Germline V gene data show CDR1 as MNHNS and CDR2 as SASEGT. The V segment lost 6 bases and the J segment 10 bases; nucleotides outside the gene matches: 27. The CDR3 loop reads CASSQLPTGFLNSIHQYF. The CDR3 bases are TGTGCCAGCAGCCAACTACCGACAGGGTTCCTCAACTCAATTCATCAGTACTTC.

V gene TRBV2 combines with J gene TRBJ1-4; 10 positions agree with TRBD1. J lost 6 bases, V lost 3 bases, and 1 base had no gene match. The CDR3 has 14 amino acids. The V gene's germline CDR1 is SNHLY and CDR2 FYNNEI. The CDR3 nucleotides are TGTGCCAGCAGTGACGGGACAGGGGATGAAAAACTGTTTTTT. This encodes CASSDGTGDEKLFF.

CDR3: CASSTPTSGGSYNEQFF. The DNA for the CDR3 is TGTGCCAGCAGCACTCCGACTAGCGGGGGATCCTACAATGAGCAGTTCTTC. The chain carries TRBV9 and TRBJ2-1, with 12 bases fitting TRBD2. Trimming removed 4 bases from V and 1 base from J; junction bases left unmatched: 6. CDR1 is SGDLS and CDR2 is YYNGEE in the germline V gene. The CDR3 sequence is 17 residues long. The entire variable domain, with the rest obtained from reference TRBV9 and TRBJ2-1, is as follows: DSGVTQTPKHLITATGQRVTLRCSPRSGDLSVYWYQQSLDQGLQFLIQYYNGEERAKGNILERFSAQQFPDLHSELNLSSLELGDSALYFCASSTPTSGGSYNEQFFGPGTRLTVL.

About this clonotype itself: This may arise from a read error, as a much more abundant clone is one base away. V gene TRBV7-2 combines with J gene TRBJ2-1; 15 bases map to TRBD2. The better agreement between TRBJ2-7 and the DNA end casts doubt on the J call. The CDR3 is 17 residues long. CDR1 SGHTA and CDR2 FQGNSA come from the germline V gene. This chain's CDR3 is CASSLEGTSGRLNEQYF. DNA of the CDR3: TGTGCCAGCAGCTTAGAGGGGACTAGCGGGAGGTTGAATGAGCAGTACTTC.

This clonotype showed up just once. The V gene is TRBV5-6, the J gene TRBJ2-3; D is unclear. CDR3 length: 12 amino acids. V dropped 7 bases and J dropped 4 bases, with 10 bases sitting between them. Germline V lookup: CDR1 SGHDT, CDR2 YYEEEE. This chain's CDR3 is CASGMKADTQYF. The CDR3 DNA reads as TGTGCCAGCGGTATGAAGGCAGATACGCAGTATTTT.

This chain joins TRBV12-3 or TRBV12-4 and TRBJ1-1; D not certain. V was pared by 7 bases and J by 1 base, with 13 bases between. The CDR3 has 14 amino acids. The CDR3, as DNA: TGTGCCAGCACCCTGAGGTCCGGGAACACTGAAGCTTTCTTT. This codes for CASTLRSGNTEAFF.

V usage is TRBV4-3 and J usage is TRBJ2-1; 10 nucleotides align to TRBD2. The CDR3 spans 17 residues. CDR1 LGHNA and CDR2 YSLEER come from the germline V gene. Trimming at V came to 0 bases and at J to 3 bases, leaving 5 bases not matched to a gene. DNA for the CDR3: TGCGCCAGCAGCCAAGATTTTGCTAGCGGGGGCTACAATGAGCAGTTCTTC. It encodes CASSQDFASGGYNEQFF.

Only a few counts were recorded for this clonotype. The junction departs from germline at one end; a sequencing error may be responsible. The chain employs TRBV6-5 and TRBJ2-5; no reliable D call. The CDR3 has 11 amino acids. The germline CDR1 and CDR2 sequences are MNHEY and SVGAGI. The CDR3 region is CASFHHETQYF. DNA of the CDR3: TGTGCCAGCTTTCACCACGAGACCCAGTACTTC.

This chain uses TRBV6-2 or TRBV6-3 with TRBJ1-2; a weak D match, TRBD1 (5 bases). Germline CDR1 MNHEY, CDR2 SVGEGT. V was shortened by 6 bases and J by 4 bases, with 21 bases between the two germline ends. The CDR3 extends over 16 amino acids. CDR3 bases: TGTGCCAGCAGAGGATTTACAGGATTTACAAGCTATGGCTACACCTTC. It encodes CASRGFTGFTSYGYTF.

In its sample, this clonotype was seen many times. The chain uses TRBV5-1 and TRBJ2-3; D gene unclear. Germline lookup yields CDR1 SGHRS and CDR2 YFSETQ. This CDR3 spans 14 amino acids. With 4 bases removed from V and 5 bases from J, the gap between germline ends came to 14 bases. CDR3 nucleotide sequence: TGCGCCAGCAGCCTGGAAGGGTACGGAGATACGCAGTATTTT. Protein product: CASSLEGYGDTQYF.

The chain links TRBV2 to TRBJ2-7; the D call may be TRBD1 or TRBD2 (5 bases each). Trimming shortened V by 3 bases and J by 5 bases, and 14 bases separated the two germline ends. The CDR3 has 14 amino acids. CDR1 and CDR2 from the germline V gene are SNHLY and FYNNEI. The CDR3 protein is CASSDPAGTDEQYF. DNA for the CDR3: TGTGCCAGCAGTGATCCAGCAGGGACGGACGAGCAGTACTTC.

The chain has TRBV27 and TRBJ2-5; 9 nucleotides agree with TRBD1. The J call may be incorrect, as the DNA end agrees better with TRBJ2-7. CDR1 is MNHEY, CDR2 SMNVEV, per germline (reference sequence). This CDR3 spans 16 amino acids. This chain's CDR3 is CASSLSPGQGSYEQYF. The CDR3 region has the DNA TGTGCCAGCAGTTTATCGCCAGGACAGGGGTCCTACGAGCAGTACTTC.

This chain joins TRBV5-1 and TRBJ2-4; either TRBD1 or TRBD2 may fit D (5 bases each). The CDR3 runs to 16 residues. CDR1 and CDR2 (germline): SGHRS, YFSETQ. Trimming took off 0 bases at V and 7 bases at J, with 17 bases between the two ends. The CDR3 sequence is CASSLDSARSGNIQYF. CDR3 nucleotides: TGCGCCAGCAGCTTGGATAGCGCCAGGTCAGGGAACATTCAGTACTTC. Complete variable domain (other parts from reference TRBV5-1 and TRBJ2-4): KAGVTQTPRYLIKTRGQQVTLSCSPISGHRSVSWYQQTPGQGLQFLFEYFSETQRNKGNFPGRFSGRQFSNSRSEMNVSTLELGDSALYLCASSLDSARSGNIQYFGAGTRLSVL.

The chain carries TRBV7-2 and TRBJ2-5, with 8 bases lining up with TRBD2. J was trimmed by 11 bases and V by 1 base; bases with no gene match: 15. The CDR3 sequence is 16 residues long. Germline CDR1 and CDR2: SGHTA and FQGNSA. CDR3 region: CASSLGRSGRPNEQYF. DNA for the CDR3: TGTGCCAGCAGCTTAGGGAGAAGCGGGAGACCAAATGAGCAGTACTTC.

Notes on this clonotype: This may be a read error: a much more frequent sequence differs by one nucleotide. The chain links TRBV13 to TRBJ2-5, with D perhaps assigned TRBD1 or TRBD2 (6 bases each). The last part of the DNA fits TRBJ2-7 better; the J call may be wrong. Germline V lookup: CDR1 PRHDT, CDR2 FYEKMQ (reference sequence). This CDR3 spans 17 amino acids. In nucleotides, the CDR3 is TGTGCCAGCAGCTTAGGCCGGGGGCGGAAGAGATGGTACGAGCAGTACTTC. This codes for CASSLGRGRKRWYEQYF.

This clonotype came up once. The chain employs TRBV20-1 and TRBJ1-2; maybe TRBD1 (6 bases). Germline V CDR1 and CDR2: DFQATT, SNEGSKA (reference sequence). With 5 bases removed from V and 4 bases from J, the gap between germline ends came to 11 bases. The CDR3 totals 12 residues. In DNA form, the CDR3 reads TGCAGTGCTGTACAGGGACCCTATGGCTACACCTTC. Amino acids: CSAVQGPYGYTF.

This clonotype was counted between two and nine times. The chain is built from TRBV20-1 and TRBJ2-5; D is undetermined. The J call is uncertain, as TRBJ2-7 better fits the DNA end. The CDR3 contains 13 residues. The germline V gene has CDR1 DFQATT and CDR2 SNEGSKA (reference sequence). This CDR3 reads CSASWLGEYEQYF. The CDR3 bases are TGCAGTGCTAGTTGGCTTGGGGAATACGAGCAGTACTTC.

The chain joins TRBV5-5 to TRBJ2-3; D is possibly TRBD1 (6 bases). Trimming pared 0 bases from V and 5 bases from J, leaving 13 bases between. The CDR3 is 15 amino acids. Germline assignment: CDR1 SGHKS and CDR2 YYEKEE (reference sequence). CDR3 DNA sequence: TGTGCCAGCAGCTTGGATTGGGGGCAGGGAGATACGCAGTATTTT. Encoded protein: CASSLDWGQGDTQYF.